What follows describes a single TCR beta chain. Its specificity is not known. A single base separates this from a much larger clone, so it may be a read error. This specimen comes from a study of prognosis after radiotherapy for stage I lung cancer. Study information: All of the patients with non-small cell lung cancer, including roughly seven who had refused surgery, were considered to be medically inoperable.

Genomic DNA yielded TCR beta CDR3, amplified by two-round multiplex PCR. Primers targeting each individual TRBV and TRBJ gene were applied in first-round PCR. TCRdb re-analysed the multiplex PCR reads in MiXCR, keeping a single row per CDR3 protein. The sample consists of more than 20,000 distinct CDR3 sequences, roughly 47% of them appearing once. The study, taken as a whole, reports: Following stereotactic body radiation therapy, patients who went on to develop distant metastases had lower Shannon entropy.

The clonotype was recovered from a donor of 50 years or more with non-small cell lung cancer. The sample here was PBMCs, taken before or after stereotactic body radiation therapy (not recorded which).

In nucleotides, the CDR3 is TGTGCCAGCAGCCCGGTACAGGGCTCCGGGCAAAAACTGTTTTTT. This translates into CASSPVQGSGQKLFF. The rearrangement links TRBV7-8 to TRBJ1-4; TRBD1 might be the D (6 bases). Trimming removed 5 bases from V and 9 bases from J, with 19 bases in between. This CDR3 comprises 15 residues. In germline, CDR1 is SGHVS, CDR2 FQNEAQ.